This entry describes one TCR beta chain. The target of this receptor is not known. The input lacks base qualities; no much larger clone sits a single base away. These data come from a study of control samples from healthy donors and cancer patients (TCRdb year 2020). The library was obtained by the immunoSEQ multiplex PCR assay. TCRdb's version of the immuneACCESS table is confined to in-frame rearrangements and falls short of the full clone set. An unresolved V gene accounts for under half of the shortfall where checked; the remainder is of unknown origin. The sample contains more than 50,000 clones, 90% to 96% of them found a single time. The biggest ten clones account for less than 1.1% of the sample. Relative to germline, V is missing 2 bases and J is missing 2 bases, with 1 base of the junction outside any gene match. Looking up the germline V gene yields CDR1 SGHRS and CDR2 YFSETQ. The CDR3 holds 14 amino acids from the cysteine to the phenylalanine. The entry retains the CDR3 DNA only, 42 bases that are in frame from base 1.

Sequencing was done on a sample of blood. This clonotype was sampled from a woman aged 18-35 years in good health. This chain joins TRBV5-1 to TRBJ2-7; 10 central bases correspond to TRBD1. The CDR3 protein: CASSFGTGAYEQYF. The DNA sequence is TGCGCCAGCAGCTTTGGGACAGGGGCCTACGAGCAGTACTTC.